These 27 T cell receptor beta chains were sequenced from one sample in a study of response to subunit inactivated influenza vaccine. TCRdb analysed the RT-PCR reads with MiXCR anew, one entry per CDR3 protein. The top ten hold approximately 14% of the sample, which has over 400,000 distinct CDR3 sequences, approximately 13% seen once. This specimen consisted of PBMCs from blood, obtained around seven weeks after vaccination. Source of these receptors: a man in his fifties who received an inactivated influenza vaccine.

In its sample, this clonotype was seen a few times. The CDR3 DNA reads TGTGCCAGCAGCTTAGGCCTCGTAGCGAGAGAAACCTACGAGCAGTACTTC. Encoded protein: CASSLGLVARETYEQYF. V and J are TRBV7-9 and TRBJ2-7; D is perhaps TRBD2 (5 bases). In germline, CDR1 is SEHNR, CDR2 FQNEAQ (reference sequence). CDR3 size: 17 residues. Trimming pared 1 base from V and 2 bases from J, leaving 18 bases between.

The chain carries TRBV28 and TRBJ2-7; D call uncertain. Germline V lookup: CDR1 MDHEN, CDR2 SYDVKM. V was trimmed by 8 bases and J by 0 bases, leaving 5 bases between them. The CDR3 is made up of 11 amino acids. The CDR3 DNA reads TGTGCCAGCGGGCACTCCTACGAGCAGTACTTC. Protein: CASGHSYEQYF. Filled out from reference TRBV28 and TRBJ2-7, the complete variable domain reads DVKVTQSSRYLVKRTGEKVFLECVQDMDHENMFWYRQDPGLGLRLIYFSYDVKMKEKGDIPEGYSVSREKKERFSLILESASTNQTSMYLCASGHSYEQYFGPGTRLTVT.

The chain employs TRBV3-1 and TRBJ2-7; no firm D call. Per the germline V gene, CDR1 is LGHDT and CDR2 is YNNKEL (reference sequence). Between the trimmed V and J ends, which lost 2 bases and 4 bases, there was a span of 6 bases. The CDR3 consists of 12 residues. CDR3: CASSQRPYEQYF. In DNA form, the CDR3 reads TGTGCCAGCAGCCAAAGACCTTACGAGCAGTACTTC.

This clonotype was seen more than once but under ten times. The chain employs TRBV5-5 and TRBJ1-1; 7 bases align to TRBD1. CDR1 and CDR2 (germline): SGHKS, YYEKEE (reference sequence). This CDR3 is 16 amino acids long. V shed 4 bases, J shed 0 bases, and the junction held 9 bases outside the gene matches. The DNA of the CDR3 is TGTGCCAGCAGCAATCTACAGGGGAACATGAACACTGAAGCTTTCTTT. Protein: CASSNLQGNMNTEAFF.

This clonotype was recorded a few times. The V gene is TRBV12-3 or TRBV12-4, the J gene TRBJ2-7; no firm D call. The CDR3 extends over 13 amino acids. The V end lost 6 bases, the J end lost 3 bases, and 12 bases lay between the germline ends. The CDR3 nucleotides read TGTGCCAGCAGCCCCGGCCCCTACTACGAGCAGTACTTC. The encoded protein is CASSPGPYYEQYF.

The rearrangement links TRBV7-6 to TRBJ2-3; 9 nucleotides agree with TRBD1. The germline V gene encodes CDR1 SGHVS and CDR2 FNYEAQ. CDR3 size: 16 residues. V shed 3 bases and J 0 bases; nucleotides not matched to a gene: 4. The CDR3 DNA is TGTGCCAGCAGCTTGGGGACAGGGATCAGCACAGATACGCAGTATTTT. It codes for CASSLGTGISTDTQYF.

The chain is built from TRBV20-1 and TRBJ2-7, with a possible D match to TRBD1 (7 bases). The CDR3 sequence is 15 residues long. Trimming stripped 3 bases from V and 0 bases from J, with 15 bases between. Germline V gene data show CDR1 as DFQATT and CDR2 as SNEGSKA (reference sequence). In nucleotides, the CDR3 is TGCAGTGCTAGTCGTGGAGGGGGCGGCTCCTACGAGCAGTACTTC. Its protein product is CSASRGGGGSYEQYF.

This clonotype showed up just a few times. CDR3 protein: CASSLPRADTQYF. The DNA of the CDR3 is TGTGCCAGCAGCCTCCCTAGGGCAGATACGCAGTATTTT. The rearrangement links TRBV3-1 to TRBJ2-3; D is unresolved. Trimming removed 4 bases from V and 4 bases from J, with 9 bases in between. The germline V gene encodes CDR1 LGHDT and CDR2 YNNKEL (reference sequence). CDR3 length: 13 residues.

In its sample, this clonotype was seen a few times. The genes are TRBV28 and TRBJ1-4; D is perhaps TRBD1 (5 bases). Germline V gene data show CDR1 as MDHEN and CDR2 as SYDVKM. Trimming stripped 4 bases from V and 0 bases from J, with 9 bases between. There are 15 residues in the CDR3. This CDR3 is CASSSRVSTNEKLFF. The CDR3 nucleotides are TGTGCCAGCAGTTCCAGGGTGTCAACTAATGAAAAACTGTTTTTT. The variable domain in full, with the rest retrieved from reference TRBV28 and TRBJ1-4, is DVKVTQSSRYLVKRTGEKVFLECVQDMDHENMFWYRQDPGLGLRLIYFSYDVKMKEKGDIPEGYSVSREKKERFSLILESASTNQTSMYLCASSSRVSTNEKLFFGSGTQLSVL.

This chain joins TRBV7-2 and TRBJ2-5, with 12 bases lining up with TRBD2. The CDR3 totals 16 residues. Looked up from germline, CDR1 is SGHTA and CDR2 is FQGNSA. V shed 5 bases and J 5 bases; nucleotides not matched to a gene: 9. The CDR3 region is CASSPSGGAWFETQYF. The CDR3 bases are TGTGCCAGCAGCCCTAGCGGGGGGGCCTGGTTTGAGACCCAGTACTTC.

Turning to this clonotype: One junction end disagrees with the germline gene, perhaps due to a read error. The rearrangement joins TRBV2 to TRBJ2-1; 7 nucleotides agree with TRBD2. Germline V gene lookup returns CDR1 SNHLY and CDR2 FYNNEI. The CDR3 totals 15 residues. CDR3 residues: CASREAPGAGNEQFF. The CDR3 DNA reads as TGTGCCAGCAGGGAAGCACCGGGAGCGGGAAATGAGCAGTTCTTC.

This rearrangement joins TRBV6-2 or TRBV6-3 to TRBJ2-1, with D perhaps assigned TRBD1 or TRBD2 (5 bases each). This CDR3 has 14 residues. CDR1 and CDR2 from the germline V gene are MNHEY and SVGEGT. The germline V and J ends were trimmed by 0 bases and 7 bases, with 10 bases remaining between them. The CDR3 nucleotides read TGTGCCAGCAGTTACTCGCCGGGGCTTAATGAGCAGTTCTTC. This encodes CASSYSPGLNEQFF.

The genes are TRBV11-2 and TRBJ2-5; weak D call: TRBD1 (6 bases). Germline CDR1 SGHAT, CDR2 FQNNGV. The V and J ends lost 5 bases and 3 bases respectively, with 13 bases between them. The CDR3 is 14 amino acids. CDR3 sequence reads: CASSRPQGKETQYF. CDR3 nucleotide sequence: TGTGCCAGCAGCCGACCACAGGGAAAAGAGACCCAGTACTTC.

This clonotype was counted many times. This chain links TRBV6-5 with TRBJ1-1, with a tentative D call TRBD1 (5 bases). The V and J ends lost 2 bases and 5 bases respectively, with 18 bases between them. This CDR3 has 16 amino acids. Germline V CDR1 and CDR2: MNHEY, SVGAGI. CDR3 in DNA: TGTGCCAGCAGTTACGATCGGTCAGGGATGACAACTGAAGCTTTCTTT. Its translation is CASSYDRSGMTTEAFF.

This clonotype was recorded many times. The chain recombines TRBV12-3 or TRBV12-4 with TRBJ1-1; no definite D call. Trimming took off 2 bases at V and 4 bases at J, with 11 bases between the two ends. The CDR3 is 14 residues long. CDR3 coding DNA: TGTGCCAGCAGTTTATCGGACCACCTCACTGAAGCTTTCTTT. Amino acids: CASSLSDHLTEAFF.

CDR3 sequence: CASQESTFLIYGYTF. Written as DNA, the CDR3 is TGTGCCAGCCAAGAATCCACATTTTTGATCTATGGCTACACCTTC. The J gene is TRBJ1-2, the V gene TRBV28; D remains unclear. V lost 8 bases to trimming and J lost 4 bases, with 20 bases between them. CDR3 length equals 15 residues. Looked up from germline, CDR1 is MDHEN and CDR2 is SYDVKM.

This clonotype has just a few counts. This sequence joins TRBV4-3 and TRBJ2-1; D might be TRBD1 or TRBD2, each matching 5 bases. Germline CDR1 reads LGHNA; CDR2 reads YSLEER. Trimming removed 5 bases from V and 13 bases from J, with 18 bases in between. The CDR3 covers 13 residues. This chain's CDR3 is CASSKRLGVAQFF. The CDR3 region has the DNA TGCGCCAGCAGCAAGCGCTTGGGGGTTGCACAGTTCTTC.

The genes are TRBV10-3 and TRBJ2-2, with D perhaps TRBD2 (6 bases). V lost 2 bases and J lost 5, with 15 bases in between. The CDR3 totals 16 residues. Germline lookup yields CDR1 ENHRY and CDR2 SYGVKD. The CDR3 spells CAISERETTRTGELFF. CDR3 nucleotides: TGTGCCATCAGTGAGCGGGAGACGACACGGACCGGGGAGCTGTTTTTT.

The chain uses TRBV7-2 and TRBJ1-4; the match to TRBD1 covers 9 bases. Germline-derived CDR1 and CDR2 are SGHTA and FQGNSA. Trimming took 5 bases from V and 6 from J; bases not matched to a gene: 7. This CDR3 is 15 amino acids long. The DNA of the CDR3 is TGTGCCAGCAGCGGACACAGGGGGCTATATGAAAAACTGTTTTTT. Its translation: CASSGHRGLYEKLFF.

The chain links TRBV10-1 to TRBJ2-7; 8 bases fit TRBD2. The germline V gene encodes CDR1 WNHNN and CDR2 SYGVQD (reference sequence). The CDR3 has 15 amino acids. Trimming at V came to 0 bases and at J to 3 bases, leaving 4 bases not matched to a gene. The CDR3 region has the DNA TGCGCCAGCAGTGAGTCGATAGCGGGGATCTACGAGCAGTACTTC. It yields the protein CASSESIAGIYEQYF.

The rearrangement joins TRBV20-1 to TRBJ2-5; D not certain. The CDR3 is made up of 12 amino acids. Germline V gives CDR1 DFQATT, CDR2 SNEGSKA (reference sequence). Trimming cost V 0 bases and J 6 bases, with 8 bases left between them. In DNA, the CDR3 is TGCAGTGCTAGAGAGGGTGGGAAGACCCAGTACTTC. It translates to CSAREGGKTQYF.

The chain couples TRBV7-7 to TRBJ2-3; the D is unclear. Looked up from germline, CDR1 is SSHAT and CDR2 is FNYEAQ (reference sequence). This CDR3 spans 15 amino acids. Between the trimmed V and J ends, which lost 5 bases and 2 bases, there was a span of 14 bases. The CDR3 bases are TGTGCCAGCAGCCCCCTAAAGCGCGCCACAGATACGCAGTATTTT. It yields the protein CASSPLKRATDTQYF.

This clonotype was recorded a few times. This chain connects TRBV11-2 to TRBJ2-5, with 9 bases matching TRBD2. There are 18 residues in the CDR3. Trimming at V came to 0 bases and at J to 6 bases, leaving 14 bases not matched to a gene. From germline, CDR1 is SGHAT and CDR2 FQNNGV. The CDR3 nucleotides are TGTGCCAGCAGCTTAGAGCCCTCTCGTGCGGGAGGGCCGCAGACCCAGTACTTC. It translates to CASSLEPSRAGGPQTQYF.

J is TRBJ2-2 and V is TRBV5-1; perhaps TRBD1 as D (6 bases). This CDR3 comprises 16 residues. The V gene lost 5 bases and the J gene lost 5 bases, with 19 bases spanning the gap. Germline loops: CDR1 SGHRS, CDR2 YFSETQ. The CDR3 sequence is CASSHRDYGRTGELFF. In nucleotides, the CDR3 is TGCGCCAGCAGTCACAGGGATTACGGTAGAACCGGGGAGCTGTTTTTT.

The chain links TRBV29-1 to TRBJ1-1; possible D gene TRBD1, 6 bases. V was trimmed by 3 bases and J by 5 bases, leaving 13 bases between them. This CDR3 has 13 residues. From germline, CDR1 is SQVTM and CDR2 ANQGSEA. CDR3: CSVDAGAGTEAFF. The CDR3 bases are TGCAGCGTTGATGCAGGGGCAGGGACTGAAGCTTTCTTT.

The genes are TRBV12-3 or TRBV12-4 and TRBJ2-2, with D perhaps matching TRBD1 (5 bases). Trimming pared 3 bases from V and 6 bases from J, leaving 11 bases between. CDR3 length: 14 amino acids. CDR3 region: CASSFRSTAGELFF. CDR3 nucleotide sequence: TGTGCCAGCAGTTTCCGCTCGACAGCCGGGGAGCTGTTTTTT.

The CDR3 sequence is CASSLLLTDYGYTF. CDR3 DNA: TGTGCCAGCAGCTTACTTTTGACAGACTATGGCTACACCTTC. This chain links TRBV7-9 with TRBJ1-2; the D gene is possibly TRBD1 (5 bases). Trimming removed 2 bases at V and 3 bases at J, with 10 bases between. From germline, CDR1 is SEHNR and CDR2 FQNEAQ (reference sequence). The CDR3 runs 14 residues.